This TCR beta chain was obtained from a study of T cells in localized non-small cell lung cancer (dated by TCRdb to about 2020). With respect to the entire study: T cell repertoires of 236 early-stage NSCLC patients were analyzed, with tumors being compared against uninvolved tumor-adjacent lungs. NSCLC patients had a mean age of roughly 66 years, and 129 were male and about 98 female. The cohort consisted of around 250 treatment-naive NSCLC patients whose localized lung tumors had been resected.

The immunoSEQ Assay was used to sequence TCR beta CDR3 regions from DNA. The paper's data handling went like this. T cell density was computed as TCR beta template counts normalized to usable DNA estimated by amplifying housekeeping genes. The preseqR package was used to estimate richness by extrapolating to 400,000 templates for PBMC samples and to 120,000 templates for tissue samples. Clonality was defined by subtracting Pielou's evenness from one. To identify tissue-enriched TCRs, differential abundance testing was run on productive amino-acid clonotypes with a minimum total count of 5 and an alpha of 0.1. Repertoire overlap between compartments was quantified with the Jaccard Index and Morisita Overlap Index. GLIPH grouped TCR beta CDR3s together with public tetramer-defined viral CDR3s, and a viral motif had to include at least three viral sequences and also show V-gene enrichment. Entries here come from immuneACCESS through TCRdb and include only in-frame sequences with V and J called. Some clones fail to appear in such tables; in the studies checked, an unresolved V gene covers under half of the shortfall, and the cause of the remainder is unknown. V and J calls and clone size follow that table, whereas D and trimming were derived from the DNA. The sample table records about 43,000 clones; 91% of these occur just once. The ten top clones hold roughly 10% of the sample.

At diagnosis, tumor, uninvolved tumor-adjacent lung and peripheral blood were collected and then preserved as a mix of FFPE and fresh-frozen material. For TCR repertoire profiling, the blood samples were analyzed as peripheral blood mononuclear cells. Reading the germline V gene (reference sequence) gives CDR1 LNHNV and CDR2 YYDKDF. A distance of 10 bases separates the germline ends of V and J, which lose 3 bases and 1 base respectively. The cysteine opens and the phenylalanine closes a CDR3 of 15 amino acids. Only the CDR3 portion is preserved as DNA: 45 bases, with reading frame beginning at the first base. A remark on this clone: The antigen this receptor binds is unknown. There are no base qualities to consult, and no much larger clone falls within one base.

Study-wide conclusions, independent of this receptor: Because the study design was exploratory, TCR variables were selected using unadjusted p-values without false-discovery rate correction. Of the top 100 tumor clones, a median of roughly 53 were detected in paired uninvolved adjacent lung; 28 were also among that lung's top 100. Uninvolved tumor-adjacent lung showed the highest T cell clonality, higher than tumor, which suggests more focused antigenic responses in the uninvolved tumor-adjacent lung. Longer overall survival was associated with higher blood T cell density, whereas shorter survival was associated with higher adjacent-lung clonality. Because multi-region tumor sequencing was not done, intratumor heterogeneity could not be ruled out.

This receptor chain uses TRBV15 and TRBJ2-1; perhaps TRBD1 is the D gene, with 6 bases matching. This clonotype was obtained from a woman aged 35 to 69 with stage II lung adenocarcinoma. The sample here was PBMCs, taken before any cancer treatment. The CDR3 reads as follows: CATSSQGGSYNEQFF. The base sequence is TGTGCCACCAGCAGCCAAGGGGGATCCTACAATGAGCAGTTCTTC. Full variable domain (CDR3 extended with the reference TRBV15 and TRBJ2-1 proteins): DAMVIQNPRYQVTQFGKPVTLSCSQTLNHNVMYWYQQKSSQAPKLLFHYYDKDFNNEADTPDNFQSRRPNTSFCFLDIRSPGLGDTAMYLCATSSQGGSYNEQFFGPGTRLTVL.